A single T cell receptor (beta chain) is shown here with its context. Its antigen is unidentified. CDR3 length equals 15 residues. Germline assignment: CDR1 SGHRS and CDR2 YFSETQ. The J segment lost 4 bases and the V segment lost 4 bases, leaving 10 bases of the junction unmatched. This entry comes from a study of cytomegalovirus exposure and HLA in healthy donors. The PCR made use of 60 Vbeta and 13 Jbeta primers. Sequencing used immunoSEQ multiplex PCR; TCRdb keeps in-frame clones, though not all of them. The repertoire holds about 120,000 clones, about 75% seen once, with 30% in the top ten. General study findings and limits: Prior analysis indicated that the majority of TCR beta V segments exhibited productivity approximately 90% or approximately 30% of the time.

The sequencing input was PBMCs. The chain recombines TRBV5-1 with TRBJ1-2; TRBD1 aligns across 7 bases. The origin of this receptor is a man aged 55 to 70 in good health and CMV-seropositive. DNA of the CDR3: TGCGCCAGCAGCATAGATGGACAGGTCCCCTATGGCTACACCTTC. Its protein is CASSIDGQVPYGYTF.